The present T cell receptor beta chain was sequenced within a study of HIV-infected patients and healthy controls. Whole-study context: After three months of therapy, CD4 counts rose modestly but significantly in about 85% of the 16 patients.

This clonotype was recorded many times. Reverse transcription used roughly 480 ng RNA and constant-region primers for alpha and beta. Alpha and beta chain libraries were made separately by chain-specific third strand synthesis with multiplexing indices. TCRdb re-derived calls from the 5' RACE reads in MiXCR, one entry per CDR3 protein. The data contain approximately 8,600 distinct CDR3 sequences, approximately 8.3% of them singletons. CDR1 is SGHTA and CDR2 is FQGNSA in the germline V gene. This CDR3 region has 14 residues. V was pared by 2 bases and J by 2 bases, with 10 bases between. Antiretroviral therapy had run roughly three months, about 14 weeks, before follow-up blood collection. No cell fractionation was done, so the repertoire covers all unsorted peripheral blood T cells.

The material sequenced was blood, taken during antiretroviral therapy. The receptor's source is an adult with HIV infection. V and J are TRBV7-2 and TRBJ2-7; D is undetermined. This CDR3 reads CASSLTSRTYEQYF. The CDR3 bases are TGTGCCAGCAGCTTAACCTCGCGGACCTACGAGCAGTACTTC.